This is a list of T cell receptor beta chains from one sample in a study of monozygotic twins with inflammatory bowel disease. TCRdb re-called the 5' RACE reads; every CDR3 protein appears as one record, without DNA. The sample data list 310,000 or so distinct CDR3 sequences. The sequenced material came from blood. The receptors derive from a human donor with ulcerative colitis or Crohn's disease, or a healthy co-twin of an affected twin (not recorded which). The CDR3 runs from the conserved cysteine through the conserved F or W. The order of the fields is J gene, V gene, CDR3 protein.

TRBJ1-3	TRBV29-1	CSVGGQGTIYF
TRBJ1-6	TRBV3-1	CASSRGVNSPLHF
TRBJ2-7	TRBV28	CASSSGRQVDEQYF
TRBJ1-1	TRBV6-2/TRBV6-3	CASSRMLTGGLEAFF
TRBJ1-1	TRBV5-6	CASRKNRVGTEAFF
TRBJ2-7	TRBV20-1	CSAPGTAVYEQYF
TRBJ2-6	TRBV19	CASSSPPGSLSGANVLTF
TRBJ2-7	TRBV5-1	CASSPAPGLSSYEQYF
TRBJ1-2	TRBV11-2	CASSYDRENYGYTF
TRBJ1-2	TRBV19	CASSLQSNYGYTF
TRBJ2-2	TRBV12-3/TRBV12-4	CASSLWLAGAGELFF
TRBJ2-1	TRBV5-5	CASSLGFSAYNEQFF
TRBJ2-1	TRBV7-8	CASSENQFSYNEQFF
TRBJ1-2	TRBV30	CAWSTPGQRYGYTF